This note documents a single T cell receptor beta chain sequence. These data come from a study of blood T cell repertoires in COVID-19. Whole-study context: Donors in the United States, Italy and Spain gave samples during acute or convalescent COVID-19.

Original analysis: Scientists estimated how many nucleated cells there were by amplifying reference gene primers. Clones were sequenced by immunoSEQ multiplex PCR, and TCRdb holds only the in-frame ones, with some missing. D and trimming were read from the DNA, whereas the V and J calls and clone size are those reported in that table. The data show about 68,000 clones, with about 86% seen just once and approximately 6.3% held by the top ten. The source material was peripheral blood. This receptor was identified in a man at least 80 years old with COVID-19, enrolled during active disease.

The CDR3 protein is CASSPRDRGNQPQHF. The CDR3 DNA reads as TGTGCCAGCTCACCCCGGGACAGGGGCAATCAGCCCCAGCATTTT. The chain links TRBV18 to TRBJ1-5, with TRBD1 identical over 9 bases. V dropped 3 bases and J dropped 2; count of bases not matched to a gene: 2. CDR3 length: 15 residues. CDR1 is KGHSH and CDR2 is LQKENI in the germline V gene.